The clone carrying this T cell receptor (beta chain) showed up just once. This CDR3 comprises 12 residues. Deletions cut 3 bases from V and 4 bases from J, with 8 bases between. CDR1 and CDR2 (germline): GTSNPN, SVGIG (reference sequence). Clones were sequenced by immunoSEQ multiplex PCR, and TCRdb holds only the in-frame ones, with some missing. The table has nearly 400,000 clones, approximately 89% seen once. The data derive from a study of Ad26.COV2.S vaccination and SARS-CoV-2 variants. Treatment of the sample: 15 to 20 received Ad26.COV2.S at low or high dose, single or two shots; about 5 received placebo; per-sample allocation not given. Samples came from day 63 after the first vaccine or placebo injection.

This TCR was recovered from a person between 18 and 59 years old who received the Ad26.COV2.S COVID-19 vaccine or a placebo. Material: peripheral blood, obtained in a trial of Ad26.COV2.S vaccine versus placebo. V is TRBV30 and J is TRBJ2-3; D remains unclear. DNA for the CDR3: TGTGCCTGGAGAAGGACGGCAGATACGCAGTATTTT. It specifies CAWRRTADTQYF.